The rows below give T cell receptor beta chains drawn from one sample of a study of CXCR3-negative and CXCR3-positive naive CD8 T cells. TCRdb reprocessed the 5' RACE reads, keeping one entry per CDR3 protein, no DNA. The sample table sets out tens of thousands of distinct CDR3 sequences. Sequences were obtained from naive CXCR3+ CD8+ T cells from blood. These receptors were collected from a human donor in good health. Some clones in this sample may be carry-over from other donors' samples. The CDR3 runs from the conserved cysteine through the conserved F or W.

j_gene: TRBJ2-6
v_gene: TRBV9
CDR3aa: CASSVVISGANVLTF

j_gene: TRBJ2-2
v_gene: TRBV3-1
CDR3aa: CASSQEPWELFF

j_gene: TRBJ1-2
v_gene: TRBV12-3/TRBV12-4
CDR3aa: CASSPDIYGYTF

j_gene: TRBJ2-5
v_gene: TRBV4-1
CDR3aa: CASSLTPGDQETQYF

j_gene: TRBJ2-1
v_gene: TRBV3-1
CDR3aa: CASSQDRETHNEQFF

j_gene: TRBJ1-1
v_gene: TRBV6-5
CDR3aa: CASSYSSTEALIEAFF

j_gene: TRBJ2-6
v_gene: TRBV9
CDR3aa: CASRSGSSGANVLTF

j_gene: TRBJ2-7
v_gene: TRBV19
CDR3aa: CASSTGTGDYEQYF

j_gene: TRBJ2-7
v_gene: TRBV6-2/TRBV6-3
CDR3aa: CASSYSKLDTYEQYF

j_gene: TRBJ2-7
v_gene: TRBV28
CDR3aa: CASSPRKGLAGSYEQYF

j_gene: TRBJ2-7
v_gene: TRBV27
CDR3aa: CASSLDGTSGMEQYF

j_gene: TRBJ2-1
v_gene: TRBV7-8
CDR3aa: CASSSRSEHYNEQFF

j_gene: TRBJ2-3
v_gene: TRBV10-3
CDR3aa: CAISALAGGLEDTQYF

j_gene: TRBJ2-7
v_gene: TRBV5-5
CDR3aa: CASSLEGLLSYEQYF

j_gene: TRBJ2-5
v_gene: TRBV18
CDR3aa: CASSPDKTDQETQYF

j_gene: TRBJ2-5
v_gene: TRBV11-2
CDR3aa: CASSWTSGIRQETQYF